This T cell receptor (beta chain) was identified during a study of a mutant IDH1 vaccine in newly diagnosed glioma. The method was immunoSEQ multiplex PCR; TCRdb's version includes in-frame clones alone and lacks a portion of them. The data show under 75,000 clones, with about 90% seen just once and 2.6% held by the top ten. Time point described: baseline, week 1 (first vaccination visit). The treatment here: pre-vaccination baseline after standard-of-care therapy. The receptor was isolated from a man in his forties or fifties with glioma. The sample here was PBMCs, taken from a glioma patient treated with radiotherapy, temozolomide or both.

This CDR3 is CASSVENSGTDTQYF. Here the CDR3 DNA reads TGTGCCAGCAGCGTAGAGAATAGCGGCACAGATACGCAGTATTTT. This rearrangement joins TRBV9 to TRBJ2-3; D possibly corresponds to TRBD2 (5 bases). The germline V gene has CDR1 SGDLS and CDR2 YYNGEE. V dropped 0 bases and J dropped 1 base, with 9 bases sitting between them. CDR3 length: 15 residues.